The entry that follows covers one T cell receptor (beta chain) sequence. What it binds is not known. The data originate from a study of cytomegalovirus exposure and HLA in healthy donors. At the level of the study: Genetic ancestry analysis placed under 90% of the 398 donors that were genotyped in the Caucasian-associated cluster. General study findings and limits: Later genetic work tied a missense DCLRE1C variant to beta-chain V and J trimming.

Unrecorded immune exposures were likely, despite nominal health at sampling. The PCR made use of 60 Vbeta and 13 Jbeta primers. Profiled with immunoSEQ multiplex PCR; TCRdb holds only in-frame clones, not every one. The table records 210,000 or so clones, roughly 80% of them present only once. Sample: PBMCs. This sequence originates from a man between 35 and 55 years old in good health and CMV-seronegative.

CDR3 protein: CASSLHRNTEAFF. For the CDR3, the DNA is TGTGCCAGCAGCTTACACAGGAACACTGAAGCTTTCTTT. The chain has TRBV7-2 and TRBJ1-1, with unresolved D. V was trimmed by 2 bases and J by 1 base, leaving 5 bases between them. CDR1 and CDR2 from the germline V gene are SGHTA and FQGNSA. The CDR3 loop spans 13 amino acids. The whole variable domain, remainder taken from reference TRBV7-2 and TRBJ1-1, is GAGVSQSPSNKVTEKGKDVELRCDPISGHTALYWYRQSLGQGLEFLIYFQGNSAPDKSGLPSDRFSAERTGGSVSTLTIQRTQQEDSAVYLCASSLHRNTEAFFGQGTRLTVV.